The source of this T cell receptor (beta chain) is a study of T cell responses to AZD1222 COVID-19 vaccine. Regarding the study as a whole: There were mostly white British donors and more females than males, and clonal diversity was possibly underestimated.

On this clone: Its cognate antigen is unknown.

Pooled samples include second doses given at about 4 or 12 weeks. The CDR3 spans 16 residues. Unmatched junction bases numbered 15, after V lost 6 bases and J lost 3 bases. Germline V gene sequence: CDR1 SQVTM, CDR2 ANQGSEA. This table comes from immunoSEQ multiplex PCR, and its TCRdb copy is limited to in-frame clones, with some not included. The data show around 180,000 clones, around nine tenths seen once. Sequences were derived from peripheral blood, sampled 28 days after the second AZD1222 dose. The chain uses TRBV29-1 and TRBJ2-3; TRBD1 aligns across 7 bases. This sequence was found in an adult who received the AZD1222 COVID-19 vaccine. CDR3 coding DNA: TGCAGCGTGGTACTCCTGACAGGGACGGGGACAGATACGCAGTATTTT. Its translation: CSVVLLTGTGTDTQYF.